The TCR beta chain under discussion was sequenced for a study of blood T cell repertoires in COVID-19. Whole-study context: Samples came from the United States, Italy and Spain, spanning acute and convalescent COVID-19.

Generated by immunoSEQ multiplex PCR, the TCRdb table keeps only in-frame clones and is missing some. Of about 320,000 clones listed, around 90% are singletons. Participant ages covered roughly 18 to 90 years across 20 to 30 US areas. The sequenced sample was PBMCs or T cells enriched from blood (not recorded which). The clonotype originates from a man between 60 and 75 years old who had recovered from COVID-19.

The DNA of the CDR3 is TGTGCCAGCAGCTTGGATTTTTCGGATGGCTACACCTTC. Amino acid sequence: CASSLDFSDGYTF. The V gene is TRBV5-4, the J gene TRBJ1-2; D not certain. The CDR3 has 13 residues. Germline CDR1 reads SGHNT; CDR2 reads YYREEE (reference sequence). Trimming pared 0 bases from V and 6 bases from J, leaving 9 bases between.